What follows describes a single T cell receptor (beta chain). The antigen is undetermined. A read error may produce the germline difference seen at one junction end. The record originates from a study of blood T cells in healthy people across ages. General study results and limits: Unsorted PBMC input precluded a conclusive naive versus antigen-experienced comparison.

It was with a sample-barcoded 5' primer and a J-beta primer mix that a second PCR of roughly 7 to 12 cycles was run. Each CDR3 protein is one row after TCRdb ran MiXCR on the 5' RACE reads. The sample has around 970,000 distinct CDR3 sequences; about 53% are singletons. Donors were healthy Caucasian individuals from Russia aged roughly 6 to 100. Drawing of peripheral blood yielded about 9.7 milliliters from each donor. The sequencing sample was made of blood. This receptor was obtained from a woman aged 60-75 years in good health.

CDR3 coding DNA: TGTGCCGGCAGCCGGGAGGGTCGTACGCAGTATTTT. Translation gives CAGSREGRTQYF. The chain is built from TRBV7-6 and TRBJ2-3; 8 nucleotides agree with TRBD2. The length of the CDR3 is 12 residues. Germline-derived CDR1 and CDR2 are SGHVS and FNYEAQ.